This record looks at one T cell receptor (beta chain) sequence and its context. The CDR3 has 14 residues. Germline V gives CDR1 LGHNT, CDR2 FRNRAP. V lost 0 bases, J lost 3 bases, and 2 bases stayed unmatched. Repertoires were generated with immunoSEQ multiplex PCR, while TCRdb's copy carries only in-frame clones and drops some. The sample has approximately 85,000 clones; about 94% are singletons. The data originate from a study of technical replicates of blood from a handful of donors. Sequences were obtained from T cells isolated from PBMCs. The V gene is TRBV12-5, the J gene TRBJ2-7; 7 bases align to TRBD2. This clonotype was obtained from a human donor in good health. CDR3 DNA: TGTGCTAGTGGTTTGGTGGGGGGGAACTACGAGCAGTACTTC. It encodes CASGLVGGNYEQYF.